This is a list of T cell receptor beta chains from one sample in a study of cytomegalovirus exposure and HLA in healthy donors. Measured with immunoSEQ multiplex PCR; TCRdb has only the in-frame clones, and not every one. The table includes tens of thousands of clones, roughly 8.2% detected once. Sequenced sample: PBMCs. The origin of the receptors is a man aged 50 or older in good health and CMV-seronegative. Each CDR3 is given with its conserved first and last residue. D genes are given only for firm matches. Expanded clones get a size class; other rows say once, few or many, or leave the size out.

size	D	V	J	DNA	CDR3
few	TRBD1	TRBV5-4	TRBJ2-1	TGTGCCAGCAGCCTCCCCGGGACAGGAGCTTACAATGAGCAGTTCTTC	CASSLPGTGAYNEQFF
.	.	TRBV13	TRBJ1-6	TGTGCCAGCAGCCCCTCCGGGGTCCTGGGTAATTCACCCCTCCACTTT	CASSPSGVLGNSPLHF
.	.	TRBV7-8	TRBJ1-1	TGTGCCAGCAGCTTAGCTGGGCTGAACACTGAAGCTTTCTTT	CASSLAGLNTEAFF
few	TRBD1	TRBV5-1	TRBJ1-5	TGCGCCAGCAGCTTGGGATCAGGGGGAAGCAATCAGCCCCAGCATTTT	CASSLGSGGSNQPQHF
.	.	TRBV7-2	TRBJ2-3	TGTGCCAGCAGCCCCGGAGGGGGCATCACATTGACAGATACGCAGTATTTT	CASSPGGGITLTDTQYF
.	.	TRBV27	TRBJ1-2	TGTGCCAGCAGTTTGAAGGGCGGGAACTATGGCTACACCTTC	CASSLKGGNYGYTF
.	TRBD1	TRBV6-1	TRBJ2-7	TGTGCCAGCAGTACGCAGACAGGGATCTCCTACGAGCAGTACTTC	CASSTQTGISYEQYF
.	.	TRBV7-6	TRBJ2-1	TGTGCCAGCAGCCGGTTTTCGGGGGCCTACAATGAGCAGTTCTTC	CASSRFSGAYNEQFF
few	.	TRBV5-1	TRBJ1-1	TGCGCCAGAAGCCCTTTAGAGGGAACTGAAGCTTTCTTT	CARSPLEGTEAFF
.	.	TRBV7-9	TRBJ1-2	TGTGCCAGCAGCCCTTACAGGGCCCATGGCTACACCTTC	CASSPYRAHGYTF
.	.	TRBV6-5	TRBJ2-5	TGTGCCAGCAGTTATGGCAGGGTCCAAGAGACCCAGTACTTC	CASSYGRVQETQYF
few	TRBD2	TRBV5-1	TRBJ2-3	TGCGCCAGCAGCTTGATGCGGGGGGGCGCAGATACGCAGTATTTT	CASSLMRGGADTQYF
few	TRBD1	TRBV28	TRBJ2-7	TGTGCCAGCAGTGTCGCCGGGACAGGGTTCTACGAGCAGTACTTC	CASSVAGTGFYEQYF
few	.	TRBV6-5	TRBJ1-5	TGTGCCAGCAGTTCCCTGGGGGGGGCGGGTCAGCCCCAGCATTTT	CASSSLGGAGQPQHF
few	.	TRBV7-6	TRBJ1-2	TGTGCCAGCAGCCCGTCGGGGGGGAGGGATGGCTACACCTTC	CASSPSGGRDGYTF
.	.	TRBV7-9	TRBJ1-4	TGTGCCAGCGCTTGGGGGGTAACTAATGAAAAACTGTTTTTT	CASAWGVTNEKLFF
few	TRBD2	TRBV5-1	TRBJ2-2	TGCGCCAGCAGCGGTGGGCTAGCGGGGGGAACGAACACCGGGGAGCTGTTTTTT	CASSGGLAGGTNTGELFF
.	TRBD2	TRBV6-1	TRBJ2-7	TGTGCCAGCAGTGTTCAAGCGGGGGCACCATACGAGCAGTACTTC	CASSVQAGAPYEQYF
.	TRBD1	TRBV7-9	TRBJ1-1	TGTGCCAGCAGCTTACGTAGACAGGGAATAGAGAACACTGAAGCTTTCTTT	CASSLRRQGIENTEAFF
.	.	TRBV6-1	TRBJ1-3	TGTGCCAGCAGTGAACTCTCTAACACCATATATTTT	CASSELSNTIYF
.	TRBD2	TRBV7-9	TRBJ2-3	TGTGCCAGCACCCCTACGGGGGGGCTGAACACAGATACGCAGTATTTT	CASTPTGGLNTDTQYF
.	TRBD2	TRBV28	TRBJ2-7	TGTGCCAACCCGGGGGGAGAGGGGTACGAGCAGTACTTC	CANPGGEGYEQYF
.	TRBD1	TRBV2	TRBJ1-1	TGTGCCAGCAGGGAGGACAGGGTATGGAGTGAAGCTTTCTTT	CASREDRVWSEAFF
.	.	TRBV4-1	TRBJ1-1	TGCGCCAGCAGCCAAGGGGGGACTCTGACCGTCACTGAAGCTTTCTTT	CASSQGGTLTVTEAFF
.	.	TRBV7-2	TRBJ2-5	TGTGCCAGCAGCCGAAACAGGGAACGAGCCCAGTACTTC	CASSRNRERAQYF
.	.	TRBV28	TRBJ1-5	TGTGCCAGCAGTTTCTGGGGGTGGCAGGGGAATCAGCCCCAGCATTTT	CASSFWGWQGNQPQHF
few	TRBD2	TRBV7-3	TRBJ2-7	TGTGCCAGCAGCTTAGGAGCGGGGGGGCTCTACGAGCAGTACTTC	CASSLGAGGLYEQYF
.	TRBD1	TRBV4-3	TRBJ2-1	TGCGCCAGCAGCCAAGCTCCGGGACAGGGGGCGATGTTCTTC	CASSQAPGQGAMFF
.	TRBD2	TRBV5-6	TRBJ2-3	TGTGCCAGCAGCTTGTGGCTAGCGGGCGGGGATACGCAGTATTTT	CASSLWLAGGDTQYF
few	.	TRBV21-1	TRBJ2-5	TGTGCCAGCAGCATGGGGACAGCCGAGACCCAGTACTTC	CASSMGTAETQYF
few	.	TRBV6-1	TRBJ2-3	TGTGCCAGCAGCCCCCTAGGGGTCGGCACAGATACGCAGTATTTT	CASSPLGVGTDTQYF
.	TRBD1	TRBV7-9	TRBJ2-5	TGTGCCAGCAGCCGTACAGGGGTGGTGGAGACCCAGTACTTC	CASSRTGVVETQYF
.	TRBD1	TRBV27	TRBJ1-2	TGTGCCAGCTGTCGACTGGGGACAGACTATGGCTACACCTTC	CASCRLGTDYGYTF
few	.	TRBV6-7	TRBJ1-1	TGTGCCAGCAGTCGGAGGGGAGGGAGCACTGAAGCTTTCTTT	CASSRRGGSTEAFF
few	TRBD2	TRBV7-2	TRBJ2-3	TGTGCCAGCAGCTCCCTCATTGATAGCGGGTCCGGGGATACGCAGTATTTT	CASSSLIDSGSGDTQYF
.	TRBD2	TRBV10-3	TRBJ2-7	TGTGCCCTACGGACTAGCGGAGGCTCCTACGAGCAGTACTTC	CALRTSGGSYEQYF
.	TRBD1	TRBV28	TRBJ1-5	TGTGCCAGCAGTTTAGGGGACAGAAGCAATCAGCCCCAGCATTTT	CASSLGDRSNQPQHF
.	TRBD2	TRBV5-1	TRBJ2-7	TGCGCCAGCAGCTTGGCCGTAGCGGGAGGGTCCCACGAGCAGTACTTC	CASSLAVAGGSHEQYF
few	.	TRBV11-1	TRBJ2-2	TGTGCCAGCAGCCCAGCGGTGGACACCGGGGAGCTGTTTTTT	CASSPAVDTGELFF
.	.	TRBV4-3	TRBJ2-2	TGCGCCAGCAGCCAACTAGCCACCGGGGAGCTGTTTTTT	CASSQLATGELFF
few	TRBD1	TRBV29-1	TRBJ1-2	TGCAGCGTTGATCGGGACAGCGACTATGGCTACACCTTC	CSVDRDSDYGYTF
.	TRBD2	TRBV6-6	TRBJ2-1	TGTGCCAGCAGCCCTAGCGGGAGGGCCGAGAGGAATGAGCAGTTCTTC	CASSPSGRAERNEQFF